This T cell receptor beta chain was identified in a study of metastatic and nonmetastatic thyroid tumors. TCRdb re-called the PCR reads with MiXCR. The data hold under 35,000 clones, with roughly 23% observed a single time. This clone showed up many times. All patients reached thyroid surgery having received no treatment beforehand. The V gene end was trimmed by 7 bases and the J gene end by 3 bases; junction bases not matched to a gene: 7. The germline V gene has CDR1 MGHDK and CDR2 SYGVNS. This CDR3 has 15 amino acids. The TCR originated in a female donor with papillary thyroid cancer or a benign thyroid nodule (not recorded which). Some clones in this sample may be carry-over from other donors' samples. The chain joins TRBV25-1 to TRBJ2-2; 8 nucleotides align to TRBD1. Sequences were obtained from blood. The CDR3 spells CASKRQGRHTGELFF. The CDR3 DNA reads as TGTGCCAGCAAACGACAGGGGCGACACACCGGGGAGCTGTTTTTT.